This is a list of T cell receptor beta chains from one sample in a study of T-cell reconstitution after alpha-beta-depleted transplantation in children. MiXCR, run by TCRdb on the PCR reads, gives a single entry per CDR3 protein. The data contain hundreds of thousands of distinct CDR3 sequences, 32% of them singletons. The source material was PBMCs from the stem cell graft donor, sampled from the stem cell graft. These receptor sequences come from a human donor who donated a stem cell graft to a child with aplastic anemia. Both conserved end residues are part of each CDR3. The order of the fields is clone size, V gene, J gene, D gene, CDR3 protein. D genes are given only for firm matches. Where a row states a size, it is once, few, many or the class of an expanded clone; other rows omit it.

clone_size: .; v_call: TRBV20-1; j_call: TRBJ2-3; d_call: TRBD1; cdr3_aa: CSARDLTKQGPGDTQYF
clone_size: .; v_call: TRBV27; j_call: TRBJ2-5; d_call: .; cdr3_aa: CASRPRGSQETQYF
clone_size: few; v_call: TRBV5-1; j_call: TRBJ1-2; d_call: .; cdr3_aa: CASSLERSGAGYTF
clone_size: few; v_call: TRBV20-1; j_call: TRBJ2-3; d_call: .; cdr3_aa: CSARTRTDYTDTQYF
clone_size: .; v_call: TRBV2; j_call: TRBJ2-7; d_call: .; cdr3_aa: CASRAWGHEQYF
clone_size: .; v_call: TRBV20-1; j_call: TRBJ2-7; d_call: TRBD1; cdr3_aa: CSARAGGQGAPYEQYF
clone_size: .; v_call: TRBV6-4; j_call: TRBJ2-1; d_call: TRBD1; cdr3_aa: CASSQQGASNEQFF
clone_size: .; v_call: TRBV24-1; j_call: TRBJ2-1; d_call: .; cdr3_aa: CATSDFVGGSYNEQFF
clone_size: .; v_call: TRBV7-2; j_call: TRBJ1-1; d_call: .; cdr3_aa: CASSLPGLFLGDTEAFF
clone_size: .; v_call: TRBV24-1; j_call: TRBJ1-2; d_call: TRBD1; cdr3_aa: CATSPGTVIYGYTF
clone_size: .; v_call: TRBV27; j_call: TRBJ1-4; d_call: TRBD1; cdr3_aa: CASSPYRGFEEKLFF
clone_size: .; v_call: TRBV20-1; j_call: TRBJ1-4; d_call: .; cdr3_aa: CSAREWGKGEEKLFF
clone_size: few; v_call: TRBV11-2; j_call: TRBJ2-6; d_call: TRBD1; cdr3_aa: CASTETGGPTVSGANVLTF
clone_size: .; v_call: TRBV6-2/TRBV6-3; j_call: TRBJ2-4; d_call: .; cdr3_aa: CASSYASGLAKNIQYF
clone_size: few; v_call: TRBV6-1; j_call: TRBJ1-5; d_call: .; cdr3_aa: CASRTGNRVGQPQHF
clone_size: few; v_call: TRBV12-3/TRBV12-4; j_call: TRBJ2-5; d_call: .; cdr3_aa: CASSLRRTQYF
clone_size: few; v_call: TRBV20-1; j_call: TRBJ1-5; d_call: .; cdr3_aa: CSARAGTGSQPQHF
clone_size: .; v_call: TRBV14; j_call: TRBJ2-7; d_call: TRBD2; cdr3_aa: CASSLWTSGIYEQYF
clone_size: .; v_call: TRBV11-3; j_call: TRBJ2-4; d_call: TRBD1; cdr3_aa: CASSPRTGWNIQYF
clone_size: few; v_call: TRBV18; j_call: TRBJ2-7; d_call: .; cdr3_aa: CASSRPDSYEQYF
clone_size: .; v_call: TRBV5-1; j_call: TRBJ1-4; d_call: .; cdr3_aa: CASSFGEVYEKLFF
clone_size: .; v_call: TRBV27; j_call: TRBJ2-1; d_call: TRBD2; cdr3_aa: CASRTSGRHNEQFF
clone_size: .; v_call: TRBV7-2; j_call: TRBJ2-4; d_call: TRBD2; cdr3_aa: CASSLAPRSGRGIVAKNIQYF
clone_size: few; v_call: TRBV9; j_call: TRBJ2-1; d_call: .; cdr3_aa: CASSPPRLPYNEQFF
clone_size: .; v_call: TRBV10-3; j_call: TRBJ2-7; d_call: TRBD1; cdr3_aa: CAISTGGRYEQYF
clone_size: few; v_call: TRBV6-1; j_call: TRBJ2-7; d_call: TRBD2; cdr3_aa: CASSELGAGSSYEQYF
clone_size: few; v_call: TRBV9; j_call: TRBJ2-1; d_call: .; cdr3_aa: CASSGHSLPEQFF
clone_size: few; v_call: TRBV5-1; j_call: TRBJ2-1; d_call: .; cdr3_aa: CASSLTRQDNEQFF
clone_size: .; v_call: TRBV5-6; j_call: TRBJ2-7; d_call: .; cdr3_aa: CASSLLGGRRGSYEQYF
clone_size: .; v_call: TRBV5-1; j_call: TRBJ2-2; d_call: .; cdr3_aa: CASSWGADGNTGELFF
clone_size: few; v_call: TRBV29-1; j_call: TRBJ1-4; d_call: .; cdr3_aa: CSVEPLAEQNEKLFF
clone_size: .; v_call: TRBV28; j_call: TRBJ1-5; d_call: .; cdr3_aa: CASSLAGVGNNQPQHF
clone_size: few; v_call: TRBV30; j_call: TRBJ2-3; d_call: TRBD2; cdr3_aa: CAWRGLAHTDTQYF
clone_size: few; v_call: TRBV29-1; j_call: TRBJ1-1; d_call: .; cdr3_aa: CSVVRVGLTEAFF
clone_size: .; v_call: TRBV19; j_call: TRBJ1-2; d_call: .; cdr3_aa: CASEPNDGNYGYTF
clone_size: few; v_call: TRBV5-8; j_call: TRBJ2-5; d_call: .; cdr3_aa: CASSLDSGAWETQYF
clone_size: once; v_call: TRBV3-1; j_call: TRBJ2-1; d_call: TRBD2; cdr3_aa: CASSPSSGKSSYNEQFF
clone_size: few; v_call: TRBV5-1; j_call: TRBJ1-2; d_call: TRBD1; cdr3_aa: CASSRPGQGVGGYTF
clone_size: .; v_call: TRBV27; j_call: TRBJ2-1; d_call: .; cdr3_aa: CASSLWLGEQFF
clone_size: few; v_call: TRBV7-2; j_call: TRBJ2-7; d_call: .; cdr3_aa: CASSRPGPSAEQYF
clone_size: .; v_call: TRBV24-1; j_call: TRBJ1-5; d_call: .; cdr3_aa: CATSEGSPNQPQHF
clone_size: .; v_call: TRBV4-3; j_call: TRBJ1-2; d_call: .; cdr3_aa: CASSQEGDGYTF
clone_size: .; v_call: TRBV12-3/TRBV12-4; j_call: TRBJ1-2; d_call: TRBD1; cdr3_aa: CASSYFGSGQAFLGGYTF
clone_size: .; v_call: TRBV6-2/TRBV6-3; j_call: TRBJ1-5; d_call: TRBD1; cdr3_aa: CASNSDRDSDSNQPQHF
clone_size: .; v_call: TRBV7-8; j_call: TRBJ1-5; d_call: .; cdr3_aa: CASSLAQGPSHQPQHF
clone_size: few; v_call: TRBV20-1; j_call: TRBJ1-4; d_call: .; cdr3_aa: CSARGRTTTNEKLFF